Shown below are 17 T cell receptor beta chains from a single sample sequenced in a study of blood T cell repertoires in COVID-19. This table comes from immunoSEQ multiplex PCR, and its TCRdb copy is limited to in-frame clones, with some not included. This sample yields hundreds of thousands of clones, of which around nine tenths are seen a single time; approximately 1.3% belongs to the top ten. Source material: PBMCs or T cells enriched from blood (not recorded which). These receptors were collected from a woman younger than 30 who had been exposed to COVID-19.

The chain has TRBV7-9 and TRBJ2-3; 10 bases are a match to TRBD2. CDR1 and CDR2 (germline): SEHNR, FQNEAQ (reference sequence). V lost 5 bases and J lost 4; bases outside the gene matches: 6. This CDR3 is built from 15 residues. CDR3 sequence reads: CASSLTSGKADTQYF. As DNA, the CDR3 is TGTGCCAGCAGCCTCACTAGCGGGAAAGCAGATACGCAGTATTTT.

The CDR3 bases are TGTGCCAGCAGGCTGTCCGCGGGGGCGAACACTGAAGCTTTCTTT. This codes for CASRLSAGANTEAFF. J is TRBJ1-1 and V is TRBV11-2; perhaps TRBD1 as D (6 bases). CDR3 length: 15 amino acids. The V and J ends lost 6 bases and 1 base respectively, with 15 bases between them. Germline CDR1 and CDR2: SGHAT and FQNNGV.

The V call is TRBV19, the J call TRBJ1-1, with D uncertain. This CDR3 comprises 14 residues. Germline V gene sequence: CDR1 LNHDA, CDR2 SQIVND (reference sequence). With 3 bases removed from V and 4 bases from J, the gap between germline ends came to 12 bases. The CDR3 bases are TGTGCCAGTAGTATTGGGCACCCCAGCACTGAAGCTTTCTTT. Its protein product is CASSIGHPSTEAFF.

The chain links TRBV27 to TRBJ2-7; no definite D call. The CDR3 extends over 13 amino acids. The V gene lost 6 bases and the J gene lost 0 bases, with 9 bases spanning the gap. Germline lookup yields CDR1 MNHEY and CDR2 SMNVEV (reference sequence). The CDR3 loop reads CASSPISSYEQYF. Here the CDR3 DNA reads TGTGCCAGCAGCCCCATTTCCTCCTACGAGCAGTACTTC.

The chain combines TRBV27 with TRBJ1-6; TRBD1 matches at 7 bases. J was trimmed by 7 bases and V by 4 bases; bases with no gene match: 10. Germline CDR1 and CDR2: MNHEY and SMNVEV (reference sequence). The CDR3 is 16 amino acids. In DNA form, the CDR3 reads TGTGCCAGCAGTTCGATTACAGGGGCAGGAAATTCACCCCTCCACTTT. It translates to CASSSITGAGNSPLHF.

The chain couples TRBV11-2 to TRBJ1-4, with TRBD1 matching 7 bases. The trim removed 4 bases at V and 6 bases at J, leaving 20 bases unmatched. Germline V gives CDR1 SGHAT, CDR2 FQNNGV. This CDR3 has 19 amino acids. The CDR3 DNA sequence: TGTGCCAGCAGCTCCGAACAGACAGGGATGATTTTCAGCGATGAAAAACTGTTTTTT. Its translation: CASSSEQTGMIFSDEKLFF.

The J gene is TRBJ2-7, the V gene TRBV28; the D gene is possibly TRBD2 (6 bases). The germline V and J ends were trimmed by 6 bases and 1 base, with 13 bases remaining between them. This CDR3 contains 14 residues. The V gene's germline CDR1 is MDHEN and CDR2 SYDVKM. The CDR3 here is CASRVSGLSYEQYF. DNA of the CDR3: TGTGCCAGCAGGGTTAGCGGACTGTCCTACGAGCAGTACTTC.

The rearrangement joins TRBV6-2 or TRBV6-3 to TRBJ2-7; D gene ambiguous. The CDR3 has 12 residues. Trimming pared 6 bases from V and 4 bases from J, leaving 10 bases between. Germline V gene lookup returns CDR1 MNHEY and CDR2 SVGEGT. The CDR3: CASSRLRYEQYF. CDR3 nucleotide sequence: TGTGCCAGCAGCCGCCTGCGGTACGAGCAGTACTTC.

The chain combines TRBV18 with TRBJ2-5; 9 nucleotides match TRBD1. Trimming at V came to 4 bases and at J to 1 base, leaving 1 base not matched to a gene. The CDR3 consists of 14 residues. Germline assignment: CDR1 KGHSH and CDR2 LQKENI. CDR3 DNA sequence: TGTGCCAGCTCACAGGACAGGGGCCAAGAGACCCAGTACTTC. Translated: CASSQDRGQETQYF.

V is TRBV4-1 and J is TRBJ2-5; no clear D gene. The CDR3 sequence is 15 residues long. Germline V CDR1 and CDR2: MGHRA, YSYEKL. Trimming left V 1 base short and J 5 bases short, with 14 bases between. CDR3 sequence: CASSQGTLTEETQYF. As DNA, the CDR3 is TGCGCCAGCAGCCAAGGAACGTTGACGGAGGAGACCCAGTACTTC.

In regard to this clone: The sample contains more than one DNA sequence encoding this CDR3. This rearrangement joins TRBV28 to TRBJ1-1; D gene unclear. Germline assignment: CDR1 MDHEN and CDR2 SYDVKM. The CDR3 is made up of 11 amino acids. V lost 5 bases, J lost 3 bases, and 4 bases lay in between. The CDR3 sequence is CASSPDTEAFF. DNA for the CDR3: TGTGCCAGCAGTCCCGACACTGAAGCTTTCTTT.

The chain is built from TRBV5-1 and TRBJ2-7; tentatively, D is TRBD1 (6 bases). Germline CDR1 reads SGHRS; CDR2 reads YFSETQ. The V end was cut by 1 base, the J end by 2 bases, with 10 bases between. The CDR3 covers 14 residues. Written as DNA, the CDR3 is TGCGCCAGCAGCTTGACAGGGCGCCCCTACGAGCAGTACTTC. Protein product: CASSLTGRPYEQYF.

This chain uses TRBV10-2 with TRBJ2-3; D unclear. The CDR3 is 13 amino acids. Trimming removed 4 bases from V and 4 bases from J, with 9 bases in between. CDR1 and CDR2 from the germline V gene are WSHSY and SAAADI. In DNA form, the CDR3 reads TGCGCCAGCAGTGTTACTCGGGCAGATACGCAGTATTTT. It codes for CASSVTRADTQYF.

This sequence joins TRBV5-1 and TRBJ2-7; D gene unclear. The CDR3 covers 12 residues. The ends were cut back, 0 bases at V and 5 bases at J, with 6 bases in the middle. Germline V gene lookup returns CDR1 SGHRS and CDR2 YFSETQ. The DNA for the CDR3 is TGCGCCAGCAGCTTGGAAGCCCACGAGCAGTACTTC. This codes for CASSLEAHEQYF.

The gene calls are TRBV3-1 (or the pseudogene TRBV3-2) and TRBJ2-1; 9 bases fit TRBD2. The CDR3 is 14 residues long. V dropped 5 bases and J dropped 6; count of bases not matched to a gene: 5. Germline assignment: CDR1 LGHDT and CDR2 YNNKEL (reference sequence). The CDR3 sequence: CASSAGLAVNEQFF. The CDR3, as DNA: TGTGCCAGCAGCGCGGGACTAGCTGTCAATGAGCAGTTCTTC.

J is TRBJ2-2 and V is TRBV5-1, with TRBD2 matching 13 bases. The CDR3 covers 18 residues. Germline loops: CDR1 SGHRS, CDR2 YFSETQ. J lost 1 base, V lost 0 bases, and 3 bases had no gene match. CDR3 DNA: TGCGCCAGCAGCTTGGGACTAGCGGGGGGCAGGAACACCGGGGAGCTGTTTTTT. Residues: CASSLGLAGGRNTGELFF.

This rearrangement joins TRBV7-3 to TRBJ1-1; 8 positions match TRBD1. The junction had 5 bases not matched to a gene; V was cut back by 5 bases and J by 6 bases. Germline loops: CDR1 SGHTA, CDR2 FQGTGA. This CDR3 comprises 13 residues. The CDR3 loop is CASSLQQGAEAFF. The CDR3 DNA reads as TGTGCCAGCAGCCTTCAACAGGGGGCTGAAGCTTTCTTT.